These T cell receptor beta chains were read from a single sample in a study of graft-versus-host responses after intestinal transplantation. TCRdb keeps only in-frame clones here, not all; method: immunoSEQ multiplex PCR. The repertoire holds around 17,000 clones, with approximately 88% as singletons. The sequencing used PBMCs, collected roughly 110 days after intestinal transplant. The receptor source for this set is a human patient who received an intestinal transplant, so some T cells may come from the graft donor. The CDR3 runs from the conserved cysteine through the conserved F or W. Each record gives: J gene, D gene, clone size, V gene, CDR3 protein, CDR3 DNA. D genes are given only for firm matches. Size values are once, few and many counts, or a class for expanded clones, and some rows have none.

>TRBJ2-7|-|-|TRBV6-8
CARSLITNEQYF
TGTGCCAGGTCCCTAATTACGAACGAGCAGTACTTC
>TRBJ1-1|-|-|TRBV9
CASSVGKGNTEAFF
TGTGCCAGCAGCGTAGGTAAGGGGAACACTGAAGCTTTCTTT
>TRBJ2-6|-|-|TRBV27
CASSRLSGSGANVLTF
TGTGCCAGCAGTCGACTCTCCGGGTCTGGGGCCAACGTCCTGACTTTC
>TRBJ2-6|-|once|TRBV2
CASKVARSSGANVLTF
TGTGCCAGCAAGGTAGCTCGGAGCTCTGGGGCCAACGTCCTGACTTTC
>TRBJ2-7|TRBD1|-|TRBV19
CASSTGTGYEQYF
TGTGCCAGTAGTACGGGGACAGGGTACGAGCAGTACTTC
>TRBJ2-4|TRBD2|-|TRBV5-6
CASSYLRTSGSNKNIQYF
TGTGCCAGCAGCTATCTCAGGACTAGCGGGAGTAACAAAAACATTCAGTACTTC
>TRBJ1-1|-|-|TRBV15
CATSRVDLGYMNTEAFF
TGTGCCACCAGCAGAGTAGATTTAGGGTACATGAACACTGAAGCTTTCTTT
>TRBJ2-1|TRBD2|-|TRBV29-1
CSVDPSGRDEQFF
TGCAGCGTTGACCCTAGCGGGAGGGATGAGCAGTTCTTC
>TRBJ2-3|-|-|TRBV9
CASSVTGGGDTQYF
TGTGCCAGCAGCGTAACCGGTGGGGGGGATACGCAGTATTTT
>TRBJ1-2|-|-|TRBV4-3
CASSQARLGGHGYTF
TGCGCCAGCAGCCAAGCTCGATTAGGGGGACATGGCTACACCTTC
>TRBJ1-2|-|-|TRBV7-8
CASSRVLNYGYTF
TGTGCCAGCAGTCGGGTCCTTAACTATGGCTACACCTTC
>TRBJ1-5|TRBD1|-|TRBV6-1
CASSKDRGINQPQHF
TGTGCCAGCAGCAAGGACAGGGGGATTAATCAGCCCCAGCATTTT
>TRBJ1-3|-|-|TRBV23-1
CASSQSEVISGNTIYF
TGCGCCAGCAGTCAATCTGAAGTGATCTCTGGAAACACCATATATTTT
>TRBJ2-6|TRBD1|-|TRBV27
CASRWDSRSSGANVLTF
TGTGCCAGCAGGTGGGACAGCCGTAGCTCTGGGGCCAACGTCCTGACTTTC
>TRBJ2-2|TRBD2|-|TRBV28
CASSFSGTSGSLNTGELFF
TGTGCCAGCAGTTTTTCCGGGACTAGCGGGAGTCTGAACACCGGGGAGCTGTTTTTT
>TRBJ2-7|-|once|TRBV18
CASSPPGGGSYEQYF
TGTGCCAGCTCACCACCAGGGGGGGGATCCTACGAGCAGTACTTC
>TRBJ2-6|-|-|TRBV6-5
CASSTKGANVLTF
TGTGCCAGCAGCACTAAGGGGGCCAACGTCCTGACTTTC
>TRBJ2-5|TRBD1|-|TRBV19
CASSYRGQETQYF
TGTGCCAGTAGTTACAGGGGCCAAGAGACCCAGTACTTC
>TRBJ2-7|TRBD2|-|TRBV11-2
CASSLTSGSSYEQYF
TGTGCCAGCAGCTTGACTAGCGGGAGTAGCTACGAGCAGTACTTC
>TRBJ2-1|TRBD2|-|TRBV19
CASSQLKKLAGGRSYNEQFF
TGTGCCTCGAGCCAGTTGAAGAAACTAGCGGGAGGTAGGTCCTACAATGAGCAGTTCTTC
>TRBJ2-5|-|-|TRBV6-5
CASSNGLQETQYF
TGTGCCAGCAGTAATGGACTGCAAGAGACCCAGTACTTC
>TRBJ2-7|TRBD2|-|TRBV29-1
CSASGGAGYEQYF
TGCAGCGCGTCGGGAGGGGCTGGGTACGAGCAGTACTTC
>TRBJ2-1|TRBD2|-|TRBV4-3
CASSQSSGTSGYNEQFF
TGCGCCAGCAGCCAATCTTCCGGGACTAGCGGATACAATGAGCAGTTCTTC